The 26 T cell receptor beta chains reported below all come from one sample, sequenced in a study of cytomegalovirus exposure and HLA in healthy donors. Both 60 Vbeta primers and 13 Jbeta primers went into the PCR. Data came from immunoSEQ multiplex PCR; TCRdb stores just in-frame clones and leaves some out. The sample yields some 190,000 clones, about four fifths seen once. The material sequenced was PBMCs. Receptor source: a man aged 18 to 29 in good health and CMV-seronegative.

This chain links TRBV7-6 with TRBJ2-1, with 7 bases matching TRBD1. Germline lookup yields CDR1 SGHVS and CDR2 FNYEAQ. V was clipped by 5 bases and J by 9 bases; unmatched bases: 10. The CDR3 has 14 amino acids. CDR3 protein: CASSPYRGRGEQFF. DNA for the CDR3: TGTGCCAGCAGCCCATACAGGGGTCGGGGTGAGCAGTTCTTC.

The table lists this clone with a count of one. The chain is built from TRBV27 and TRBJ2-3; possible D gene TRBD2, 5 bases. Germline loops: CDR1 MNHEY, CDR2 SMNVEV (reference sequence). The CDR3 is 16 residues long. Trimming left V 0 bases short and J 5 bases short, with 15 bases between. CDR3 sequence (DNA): TGTGCCAGCAGTTTATCCCCTACGGGGTCCAGAGATACGCAGTATTTT. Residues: CASSLSPTGSRDTQYF.

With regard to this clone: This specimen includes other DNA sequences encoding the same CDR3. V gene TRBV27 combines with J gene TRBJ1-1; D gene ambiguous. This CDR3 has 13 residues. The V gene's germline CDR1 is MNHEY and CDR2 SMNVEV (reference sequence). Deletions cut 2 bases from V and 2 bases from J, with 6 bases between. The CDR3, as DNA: TGTGCCAGCAGTTTACTAGGAAACACTGAAGCTTTCTTT. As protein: CASSLLGNTEAFF.

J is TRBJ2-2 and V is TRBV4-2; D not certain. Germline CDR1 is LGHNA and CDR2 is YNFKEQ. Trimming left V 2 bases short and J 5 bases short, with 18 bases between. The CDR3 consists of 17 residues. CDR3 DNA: TGTGCCAGCAGCCAAAATTTGGTGGGCCTGGGTACCGGGGAGCTGTTTTTT. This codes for CASSQNLVGLGTGELFF.

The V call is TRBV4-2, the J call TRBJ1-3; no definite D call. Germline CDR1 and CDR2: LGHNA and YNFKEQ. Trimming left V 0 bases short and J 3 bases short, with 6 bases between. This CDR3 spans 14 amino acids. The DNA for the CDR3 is TGTGCCAGCAGCCAAGAACTCGTTGGAAACACCATATATTTT. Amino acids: CASSQELVGNTIYF.

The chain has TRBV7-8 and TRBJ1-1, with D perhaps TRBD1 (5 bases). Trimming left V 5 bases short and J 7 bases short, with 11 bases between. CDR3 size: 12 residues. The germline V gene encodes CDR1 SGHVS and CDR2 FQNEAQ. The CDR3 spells CASSRTGVEAFF. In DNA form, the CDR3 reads TGTGCCAGCAGCCGAACAGGCGTTGAAGCTTTCTTT.

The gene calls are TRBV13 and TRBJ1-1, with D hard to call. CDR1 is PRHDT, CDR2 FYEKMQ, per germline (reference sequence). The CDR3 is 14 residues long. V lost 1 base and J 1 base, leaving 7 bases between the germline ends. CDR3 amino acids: CASSLVTSNTEAFF. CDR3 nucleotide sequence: TGTGCCAGCAGCTTAGTGACATCGAACACTGAAGCTTTCTTT.

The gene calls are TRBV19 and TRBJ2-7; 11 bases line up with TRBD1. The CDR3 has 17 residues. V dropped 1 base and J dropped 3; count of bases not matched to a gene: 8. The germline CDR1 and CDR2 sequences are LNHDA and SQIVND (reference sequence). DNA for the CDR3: TGTGCCAGTAGTATAGTCTTCAGGACAGGGGGCGGCTACGAGCAGTACTTC. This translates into CASSIVFRTGGGYEQYF.

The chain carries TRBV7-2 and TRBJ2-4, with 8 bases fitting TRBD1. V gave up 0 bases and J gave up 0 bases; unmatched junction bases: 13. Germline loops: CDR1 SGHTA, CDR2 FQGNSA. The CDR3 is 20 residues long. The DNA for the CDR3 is TGTGCCAGCAGCTTAGCCCTGTGGCAGGGGGCCGGTCTAGCCAAAAACATTCAGTACTTC. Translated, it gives CASSLALWQGAGLAKNIQYF. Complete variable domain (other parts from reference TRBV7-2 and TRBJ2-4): GAGVSQSPSNKVTEKGKDVELRCDPISGHTALYWYRQSLGQGLEFLIYFQGNSAPDKSGLPSDRFSAERTGGSVSTLTIQRTQQEDSAVYLCASSLALWQGAGLAKNIQYFGAGTRLSVL.

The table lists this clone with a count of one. CDR3 sequence reads: CASSPRSGGTQYF. Written as DNA, the CDR3 is TGTGCCAGCAGCCCGCGTTCCGGAGGGACCCAGTACTTC. This chain uses TRBV11-2 with TRBJ2-5, with a tentative D call TRBD2 (5 bases). V lost 5 bases and J 7 bases, leaving 14 bases between the germline ends. This CDR3 comprises 13 residues. Per the germline V gene, CDR1 is SGHAT and CDR2 is FQNNGV.

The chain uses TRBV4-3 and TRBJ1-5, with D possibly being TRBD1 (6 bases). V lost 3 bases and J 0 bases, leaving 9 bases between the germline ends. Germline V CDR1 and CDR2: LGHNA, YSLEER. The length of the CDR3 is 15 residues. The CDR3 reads CASSQDSYSNQPQHF. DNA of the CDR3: TGCGCCAGCAGCCAGGACAGTTATAGCAATCAGCCCCAGCATTTT.

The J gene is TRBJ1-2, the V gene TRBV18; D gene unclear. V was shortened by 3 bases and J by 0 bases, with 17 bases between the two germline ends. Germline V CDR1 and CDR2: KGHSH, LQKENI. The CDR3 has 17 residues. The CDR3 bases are TGTGCCAGCTCACCCCTCGGTTCGAGGGTAGCTAACTATGGCTACACCTTC. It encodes CASSPLGSRVANYGYTF.

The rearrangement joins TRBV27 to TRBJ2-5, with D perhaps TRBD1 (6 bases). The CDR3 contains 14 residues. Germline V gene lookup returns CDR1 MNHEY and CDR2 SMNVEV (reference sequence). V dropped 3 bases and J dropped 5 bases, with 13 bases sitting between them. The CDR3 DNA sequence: TGTGCCAGCAGTTTTGGTCCAGGGGTCGAGACCCAGTACTTC. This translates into CASSFGPGVETQYF.

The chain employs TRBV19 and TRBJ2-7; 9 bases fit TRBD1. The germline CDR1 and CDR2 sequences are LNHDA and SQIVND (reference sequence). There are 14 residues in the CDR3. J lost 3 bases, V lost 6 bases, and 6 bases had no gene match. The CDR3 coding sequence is TGTGCCAGTAGGTCCAGGACAGGGGACTACGAGCAGTACTTC. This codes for CASRSRTGDYEQYF. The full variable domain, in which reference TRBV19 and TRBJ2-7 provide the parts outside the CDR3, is DGGITQSPKYLFRKEGQNVTLSCEQNLNHDAMYWYRQDPGQGLRLIYYSQIVNDFQKGDIAEGYSVSREKKESFPLTVTSAQKNPTAFYLCASRSRTGDYEQYFGPGTRLTVT.

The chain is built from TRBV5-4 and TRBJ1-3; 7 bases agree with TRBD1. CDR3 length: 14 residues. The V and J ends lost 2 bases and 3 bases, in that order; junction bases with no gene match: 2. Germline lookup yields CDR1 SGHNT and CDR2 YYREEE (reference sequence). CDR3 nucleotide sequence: TGTGCCAGCAGCTTATCAGGGGGTGGAAACACCATATATTTT. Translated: CASSLSGGGNTIYF.

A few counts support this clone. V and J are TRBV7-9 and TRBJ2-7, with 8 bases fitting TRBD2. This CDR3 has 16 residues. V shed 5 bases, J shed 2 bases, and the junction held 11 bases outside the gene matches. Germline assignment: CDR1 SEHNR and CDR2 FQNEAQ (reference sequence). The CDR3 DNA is TGTGCCAGCAGCCTGCAGCCGGGACTAGGAGCCTACGAGCAGTACTTC. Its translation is CASSLQPGLGAYEQYF.

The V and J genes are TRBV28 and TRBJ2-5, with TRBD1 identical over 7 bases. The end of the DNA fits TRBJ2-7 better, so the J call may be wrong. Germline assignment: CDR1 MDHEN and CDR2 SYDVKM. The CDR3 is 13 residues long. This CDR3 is CASYRGGTYEQYF. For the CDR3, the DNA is TGTGCCAGTTACAGGGGTGGAACCTACGAGCAGTACTTC.

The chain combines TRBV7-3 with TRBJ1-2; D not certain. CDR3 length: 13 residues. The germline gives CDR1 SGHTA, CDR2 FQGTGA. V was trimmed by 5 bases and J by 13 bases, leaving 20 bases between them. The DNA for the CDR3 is TGTGCCAGCAGCGCCGCCGGGAGCATCTCTTTCACCTTC. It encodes CASSAAGSISFTF.

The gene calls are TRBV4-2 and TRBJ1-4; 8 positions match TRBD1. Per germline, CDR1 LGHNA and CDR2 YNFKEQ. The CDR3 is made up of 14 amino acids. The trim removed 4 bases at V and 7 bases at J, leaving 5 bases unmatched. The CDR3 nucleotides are TGTGCCAGCAGCCCAGGACAGGGTGTTGAAAAACTGTTTTTT. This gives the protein CASSPGQGVEKLFF.

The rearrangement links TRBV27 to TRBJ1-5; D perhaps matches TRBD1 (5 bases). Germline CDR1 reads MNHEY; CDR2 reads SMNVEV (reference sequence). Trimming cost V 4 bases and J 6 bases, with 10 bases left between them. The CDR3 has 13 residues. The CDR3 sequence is CASSSIQGQPQHF. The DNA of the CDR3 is TGTGCCAGCAGTTCCATCCAGGGTCAGCCCCAGCATTTT.

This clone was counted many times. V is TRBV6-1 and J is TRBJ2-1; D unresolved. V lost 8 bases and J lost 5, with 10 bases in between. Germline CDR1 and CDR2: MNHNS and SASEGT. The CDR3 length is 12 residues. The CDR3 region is CASLAIHNEQFF. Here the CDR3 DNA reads TGTGCCAGCCTTGCGATCCACAATGAGCAGTTCTTC.

CDR3 region: CSVEYQGGDGYTF. The CDR3 DNA reads TGCAGCGTTGAATACCAAGGGGGGGATGGCTACACCTTC. The gene calls are TRBV29-1 and TRBJ1-2; TRBD1 might be the D (6 bases). This CDR3 has 13 amino acids. CDR1 SQVTM and CDR2 ANQGSEA come from the germline V gene. Deletions cut 2 bases from V and 6 bases from J, with 13 bases between.

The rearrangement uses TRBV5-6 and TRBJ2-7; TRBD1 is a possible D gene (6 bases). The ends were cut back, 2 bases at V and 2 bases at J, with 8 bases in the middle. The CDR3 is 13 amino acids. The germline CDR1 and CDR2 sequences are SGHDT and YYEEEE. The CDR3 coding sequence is TGTGCCAGCAGCTTCGGACAGACCTACGAGCAGTACTTC. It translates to CASSFGQTYEQYF.

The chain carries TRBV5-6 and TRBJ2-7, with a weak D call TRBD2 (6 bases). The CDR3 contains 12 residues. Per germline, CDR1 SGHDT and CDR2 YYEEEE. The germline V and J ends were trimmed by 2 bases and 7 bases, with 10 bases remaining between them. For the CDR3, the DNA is TGTGCCAGCAGCTTCGGGGGAACGGAGCAGTACTTC. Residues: CASSFGGTEQYF.

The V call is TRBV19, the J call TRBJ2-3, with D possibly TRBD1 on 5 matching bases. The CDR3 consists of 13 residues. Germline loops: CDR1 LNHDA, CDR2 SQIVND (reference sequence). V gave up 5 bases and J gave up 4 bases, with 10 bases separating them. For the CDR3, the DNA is TGTGCCAGTAGTGCAGGGTCTCCAGATACGCAGTATTTT. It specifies CASSAGSPDTQYF.

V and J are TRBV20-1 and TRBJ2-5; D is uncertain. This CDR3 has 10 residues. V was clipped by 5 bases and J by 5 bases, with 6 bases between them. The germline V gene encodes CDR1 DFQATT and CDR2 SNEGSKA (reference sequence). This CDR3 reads CSALMETQYF. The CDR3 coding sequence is TGCAGTGCTCTAATGGAGACCCAGTACTTC.